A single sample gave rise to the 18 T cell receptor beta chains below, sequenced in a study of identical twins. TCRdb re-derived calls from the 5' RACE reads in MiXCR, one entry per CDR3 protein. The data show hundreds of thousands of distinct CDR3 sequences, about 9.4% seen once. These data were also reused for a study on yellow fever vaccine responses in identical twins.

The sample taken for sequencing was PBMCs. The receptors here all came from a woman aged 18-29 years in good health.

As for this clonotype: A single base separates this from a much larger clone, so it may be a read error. The CDR3 reads CASSQEGQGAADERFF. CDR3 sequence (DNA): TGTGCCAGCAGCCAAGAGGGACAGGGGGCCGCGGATGAGCGGTTCTTC. This chain links TRBV14 with TRBJ2-1; 12 bases fit TRBD1. This CDR3 has 16 amino acids. Germline CDR1 is SGHDN and CDR2 is FVKESK.

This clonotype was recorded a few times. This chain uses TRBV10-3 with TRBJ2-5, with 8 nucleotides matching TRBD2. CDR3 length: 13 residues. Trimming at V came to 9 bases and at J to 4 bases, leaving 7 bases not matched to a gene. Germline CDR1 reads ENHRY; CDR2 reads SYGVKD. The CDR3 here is CAIQSGLGETQYF. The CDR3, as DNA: TGTGCCATTCAGTCGGGACTAGGAGAGACCCAGTACTTC.

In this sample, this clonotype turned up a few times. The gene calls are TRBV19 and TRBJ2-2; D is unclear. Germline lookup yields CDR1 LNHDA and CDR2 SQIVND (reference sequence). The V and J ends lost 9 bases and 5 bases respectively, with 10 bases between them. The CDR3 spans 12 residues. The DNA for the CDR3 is TGTGCCAGGAATGAGGTAACCGGGGAGCTGTTTTTT. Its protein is CARNEVTGELFF.

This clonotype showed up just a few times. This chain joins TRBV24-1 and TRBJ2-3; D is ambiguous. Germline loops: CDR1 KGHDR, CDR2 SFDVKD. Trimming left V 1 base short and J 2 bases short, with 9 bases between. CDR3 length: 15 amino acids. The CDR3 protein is CATSDLEKTTDTQYF. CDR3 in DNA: TGTGCCACCAGTGATTTAGAGAAAACCACAGATACGCAGTATTTT.

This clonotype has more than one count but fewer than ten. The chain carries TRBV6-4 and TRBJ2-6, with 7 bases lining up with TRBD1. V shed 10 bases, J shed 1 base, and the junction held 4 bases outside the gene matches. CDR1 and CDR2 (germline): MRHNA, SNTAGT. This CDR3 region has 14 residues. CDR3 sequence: CATTGQSGANVLTF. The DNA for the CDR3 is TGTGCCACCACGGGACAGTCTGGGGCCAACGTCCTGACTTTC.

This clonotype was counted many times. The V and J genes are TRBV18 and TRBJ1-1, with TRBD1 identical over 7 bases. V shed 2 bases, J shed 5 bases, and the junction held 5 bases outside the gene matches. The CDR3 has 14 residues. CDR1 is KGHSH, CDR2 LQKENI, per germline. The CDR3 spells CASSPNQGETEAFF. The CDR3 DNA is TGTGCCAGCTCACCAAACCAGGGGGAGACTGAAGCTTTCTTT.

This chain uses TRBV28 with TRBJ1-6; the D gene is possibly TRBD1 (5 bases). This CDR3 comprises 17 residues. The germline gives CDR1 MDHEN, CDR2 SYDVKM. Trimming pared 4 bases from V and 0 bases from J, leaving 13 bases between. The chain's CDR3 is CASSSGGGSSYNSPLHF. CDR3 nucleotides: TGTGCCAGCAGTTCCGGGGGGGGGAGCTCCTATAATTCACCCCTCCACTTT.

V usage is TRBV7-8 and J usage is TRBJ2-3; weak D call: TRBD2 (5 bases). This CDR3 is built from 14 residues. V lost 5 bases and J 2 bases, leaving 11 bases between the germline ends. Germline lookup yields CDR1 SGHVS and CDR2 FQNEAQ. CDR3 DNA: TGTGCCAGCAGCCGTCTAGCATACACAGATACGCAGTATTTT. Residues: CASSRLAYTDTQYF.

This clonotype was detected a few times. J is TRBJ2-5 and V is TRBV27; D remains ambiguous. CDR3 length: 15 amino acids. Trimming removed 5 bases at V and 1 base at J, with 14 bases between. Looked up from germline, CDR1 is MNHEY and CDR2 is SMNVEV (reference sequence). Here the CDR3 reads CASSPPGPSQETQYF. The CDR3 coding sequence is TGTGCCAGCAGTCCCCCCGGACCCTCCCAAGAGACCCAGTACTTC.

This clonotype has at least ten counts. For the CDR3, the DNA is TGTGCCAGCAGTTTGGCCCGGGGGGACATTCAGTACTTC. As protein: CASSLARGDIQYF. The gene calls are TRBV12-3 or TRBV12-4 and TRBJ2-4; 7 bases agree with TRBD2. The CDR3 loop spans 13 amino acids. Trimming took 3 bases from V and 8 from J; bases not matched to a gene: 4.

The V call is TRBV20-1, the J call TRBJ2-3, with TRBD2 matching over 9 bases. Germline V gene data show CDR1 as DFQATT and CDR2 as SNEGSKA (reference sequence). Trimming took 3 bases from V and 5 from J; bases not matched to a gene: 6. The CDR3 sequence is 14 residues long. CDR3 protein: CSASWAGGQDTQYF. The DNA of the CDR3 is TGCAGTGCTAGTTGGGCGGGGGGGCAAGATACGCAGTATTTT.

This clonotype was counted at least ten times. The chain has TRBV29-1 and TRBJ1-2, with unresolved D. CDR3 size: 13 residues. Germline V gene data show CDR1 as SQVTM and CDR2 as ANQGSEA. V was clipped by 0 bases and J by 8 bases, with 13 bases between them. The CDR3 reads CSVEELGQWGYTF. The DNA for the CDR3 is TGCAGCGTTGAAGAACTAGGGCAGTGGGGCTACACCTTC.

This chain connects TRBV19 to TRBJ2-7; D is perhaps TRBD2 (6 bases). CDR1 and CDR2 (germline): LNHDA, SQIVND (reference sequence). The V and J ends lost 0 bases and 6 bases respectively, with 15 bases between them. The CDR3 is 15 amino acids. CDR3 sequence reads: CASSIEVTGASEQYF. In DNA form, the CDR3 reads TGTGCCAGTAGTATAGAAGTAACGGGAGCCTCCGAGCAGTACTTC.

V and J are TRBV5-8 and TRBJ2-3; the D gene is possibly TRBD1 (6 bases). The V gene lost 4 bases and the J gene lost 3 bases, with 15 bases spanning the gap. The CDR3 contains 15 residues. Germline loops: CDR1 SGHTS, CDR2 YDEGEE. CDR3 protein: CASSPQGRLTDTQYF. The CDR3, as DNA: TGTGCCAGCAGCCCACAGGGTCGGCTTACAGATACGCAGTATTTT.

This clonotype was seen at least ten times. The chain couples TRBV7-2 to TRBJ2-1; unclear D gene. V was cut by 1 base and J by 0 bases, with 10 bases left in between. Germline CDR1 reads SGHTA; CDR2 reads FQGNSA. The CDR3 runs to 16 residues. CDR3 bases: TGTGCCAGCAGCTTAGTCAGTTCGAGCTCCTACAATGAGCAGTTCTTC. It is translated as CASSLVSSSSYNEQFF.

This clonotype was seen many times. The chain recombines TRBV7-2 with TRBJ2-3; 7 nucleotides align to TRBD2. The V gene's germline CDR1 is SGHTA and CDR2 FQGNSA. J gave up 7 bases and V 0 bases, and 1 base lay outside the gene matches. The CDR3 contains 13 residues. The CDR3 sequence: CASSLAGLNTQYF. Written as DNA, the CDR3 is TGTGCCAGCAGCTTAGCGGGACTAAATACGCAGTATTTT.

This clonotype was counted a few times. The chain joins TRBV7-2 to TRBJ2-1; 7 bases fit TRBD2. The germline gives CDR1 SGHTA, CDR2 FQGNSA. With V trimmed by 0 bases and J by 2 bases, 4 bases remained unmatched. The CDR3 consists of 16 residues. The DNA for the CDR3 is TGTGCCAGCAGCTTAGCGCCGGCGGGAGCCTACAATGAGCAGTTCTTC. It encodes CASSLAPAGAYNEQFF.

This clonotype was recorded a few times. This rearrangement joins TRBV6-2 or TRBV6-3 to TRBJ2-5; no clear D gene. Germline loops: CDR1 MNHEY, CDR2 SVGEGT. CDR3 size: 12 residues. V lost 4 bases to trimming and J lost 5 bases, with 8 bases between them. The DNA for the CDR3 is TGTGCCAGCAGTTGGGTCTCGGAGACCCAGTACTTC. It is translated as CASSWVSETQYF.